This TCR beta chain is drawn from a study of control samples from healthy donors and cancer patients. Sequencing was performed with immunoSEQ multiplex PCR; in TCRdb, only in-frame clones are kept and a portion is missing. The table has around 100,000 clones, less than 90% seen once. The germline gives CDR1 MDHEN, CDR2 SYDVKM. The CDR3 runs to 17 residues. Trimming removed 4 bases from V and 3 bases from J, with 21 bases in between. This sequence was found in a woman aged 45 to 65 in good health. The material sequenced was blood. V usage is TRBV28 and J usage is TRBJ1-2; TRBD1 is a possible D gene (6 bases). The CDR3 DNA reads TGTGCCAGCAGTTCCCTTACCACAGGGCAGAAGTACTATGGCTACACCTTC. It yields the protein CASSSLTTGQKYYGYTF.